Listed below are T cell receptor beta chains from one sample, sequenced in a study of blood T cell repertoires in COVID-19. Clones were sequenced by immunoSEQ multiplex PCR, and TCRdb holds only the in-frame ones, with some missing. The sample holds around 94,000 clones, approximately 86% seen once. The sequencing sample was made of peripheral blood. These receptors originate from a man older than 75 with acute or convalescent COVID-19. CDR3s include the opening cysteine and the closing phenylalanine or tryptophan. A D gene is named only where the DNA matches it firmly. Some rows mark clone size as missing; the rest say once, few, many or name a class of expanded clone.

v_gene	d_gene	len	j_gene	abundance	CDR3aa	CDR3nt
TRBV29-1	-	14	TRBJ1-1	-	CSVATGGADTEAFF	TGCAGCGTCGCCACGGGGGGGGCTGACACTGAAGCTTTCTTT
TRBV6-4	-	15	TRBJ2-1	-	CASSDKWEAYNEQFF	TGTGCCAGCAGTGACAAGTGGGAGGCCTACAATGAGCAGTTCTTC
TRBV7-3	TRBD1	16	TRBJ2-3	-	CASSSTHGQGQGTQYF	TGTGCCAGCAGCTCCACCCACGGACAGGGCCAGGGAACGCAGTATTTT
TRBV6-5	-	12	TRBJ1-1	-	CASSRGGTEAFF	TGTGCCAGCAGTCGAGGAGGCACTGAAGCTTTCTTT
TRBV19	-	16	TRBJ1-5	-	CASSIIQESGNQPQHF	TGTGCCAGTAGTATAATACAGGAGTCGGGCAATCAGCCCCAGCATTTT
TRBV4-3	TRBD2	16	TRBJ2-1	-	CASSQESTSGYNEQFF	TGCGCCAGCAGCCAAGAAAGCACTAGCGGTTACAATGAGCAGTTCTTC
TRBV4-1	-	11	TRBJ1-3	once	CASSQANTIYF	TGCGCCAGCAGCCAAGCGAACACCATATATTTT
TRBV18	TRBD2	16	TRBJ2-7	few	CASSPLLALDAYEQYF	TGTGCCAGCTCACCCTTACTAGCGCTGGACGCCTACGAGCAGTACTTC
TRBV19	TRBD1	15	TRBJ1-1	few	CASSLRDRAGTEAFF	TGTGCCAGTAGTCTCCGGGACAGGGCGGGGACTGAAGCTTTCTTT
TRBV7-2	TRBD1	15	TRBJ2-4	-	CASSEGGAAKNIQYF	TGTGCCAGCTCGGAAGGGGGCGCGGCCAAAAACATTCAGTACTTC